This T cell receptor beta chain came from a study of blood T cells in healthy people across ages (dated by TCRdb to the mid-2010s). Study-wide context: In model experiments, template switching captured about one uniquely barcoded TCR beta cDNA molecule for every two T cells. To track age-related changes in TCR beta repertoire diversity, the study relied on deep sequencing normalized with unique cDNA molecular identifiers. The donors were divided into four age groups: young (average around 15 years), middle-aged (approximately 39), aged (about 60) and long-lived (roughly 88). To avoid experimental bias, donors of different ages were randomly spread across the sequencing lanes. For two donors (one aged 18 to 30 and one aged 80 or older), the study analyzed two additional independent replicas of 1 million unique cDNA reads from the same blood draw. Here is what the overall study found, with its caveats: Because the CMV infection status of the donors was unknown, age-related changes in expanded clonotypes may potentially have been confounded. There was a strong correlation between observed TCR beta diversity and the percentage of naive T cells measured by flow cytometry. Conclusive comparison of naive and antigen-experienced compartments was prevented by the profiling of bulk unsorted PBMCs. Compared with the aged group, more naive CD4+ T cells, fewer expanded clones and increased TCR diversity were shown by the long-lived group, suggesting age selection. Total diversity estimates from one million sequenced T cells were considered lower bounds and underestimates. Observed TCR beta diversity per million T cells fell roughly linearly with age, and a significant reduction was already apparent by age roughly 40.

Library method: 5' RACE. TCRdb records Illumina HiSeq 2500 as the sequencer. The second PCR ran for roughly 6 to 11 cycles and used a J-beta primer mix along with a sample-barcoded 5' primer. A unique molecular identifier was introduced onto each TCR beta cDNA molecule by a template-switch 5' adaptor carrying 12 random nucleotides. Each sample yielded at least 2.5 million CDR3-containing paired-end reads. All of the RNA was converted into first-strand cDNA using the Mint cDNA synthesis kit, with a TRBC-specific oligonucleotide serving as the primer. Following uracil-DNA glycosylase treatment, a first 18-cycle PCR with universal primers M1SS and BC2_uni_R was performed on all cDNA. As for how the authors treated the data: Each sample was normalized by randomly selecting 1 million high-quality reads, each carrying a distinct molecular identifier. Instead of being binned into consensus sequences, reads with shared molecular identifiers were discarded. CDR3 identification, clonotype clustering and error correction used MiTCR with a Q25 quality threshold and the strictest error-elimination algorithm. A nonparametric unseen species model using Euler transformation provided a lower-bound estimate of total TCR beta diversity. The public reads were reprocessed in TCRdb via fastp at Q25 and MiXCR, keeping in-frame beta chains. Each CDR3 protein gets just one entry, which takes the most common genes and DNA from the rows behind it. TCRdb assigned the V and J calls; the authors' analysis was not used. Here the sample has approximately 1,000,000 distinct CDR3 sequences; 45% occur a single time. The ten most abundant clones make up 18% of the sample.

This clonotype appeared once. What this receptor recognizes is not known. Base qualities are not at hand, and no much larger clone is one base apart. The roughly 39 donors, aged about 6 to 95 years, were systemically healthy Caucasian individuals from Russia. Each donor gave about 11 milliliters of peripheral blood, drawn into EDTA-treated Vacutainer tubes. Ficoll-Paque density-gradient centrifugation was used to isolate PBMCs, with at least 6.5 million obtained per sample. Total RNA was extracted from PBMCs with Trizol reagent, with at least 5.5 micrograms obtained per sample. For every donor, an aliquot of PBMCs went through flow cytometry to measure the percentages of naive CD45RAhigh/CD27high T cells. The sequencing sample was made of blood. The clonotype was recovered from a woman aged 55-69 years in good health.

The CDR3 loop reads CASSQDGRQPQHF. The base sequence is TGTGCCAGCAGCCAAGACGGGCGGCAGCCCCAGCATTTT. The chain links TRBV3-1 with TRBJ1-5; confidence is insufficient to name the D gene. From the cysteine through the phenylalanine, the CDR3 covers 13 amino acids. The read is trimmed to its CDR3 DNA, 39 bases read in frame from base 1. CDR1 LGHDT and CDR2 YNNKEL are derived from the germline V gene (reference sequence). Trimming removed 0 bases from V and 7 bases from J, leaving 7 bases between the germline ends.